A selection of T cell receptor beta chains follows, all from one sample in a study of blood T cell repertoires in COVID-19. TCRdb's copy holds only in-frame clones and misses some; the assay was immunoSEQ multiplex PCR. Among roughly 120,000 clones listed, roughly 85% were seen once. The sequencing sample was made of peripheral blood. The receptors shown here come from a woman over 75 with active or convalescent COVID-19. CDR3s include the opening cysteine and the closing phenylalanine or tryptophan. The D gene is left open where the match is weak. Only some rows state a clone size, as once, few, many or a class for expanded clones.

CASSMGGPEKYEQYF | TGTGCCAGTAGTATGGGGGGACCGGAGAAATACGAGCAGTACTTC | . | TRBJ2-7 | TRBV19 | .
CASSPQTGVLQKLFF | TGCGCCAGCAGCCCACAGACAGGGGTCCTTCAAAAACTGTTTTTT | TRBD1 | TRBJ1-4 | TRBV5-1 | once
CATPSSTNYGYTF | TGTGCCACCCCCAGTTCCACGAACTATGGCTACACCTTC | . | TRBJ1-2 | TRBV28 | .
CASRFLSGPHPGENIQYF | TGTGCCAGCAGATTCCTAAGCGGACCCCACCCCGGGGAAAACATTCAGTACTTC | . | TRBJ2-4 | TRBV21-1 | .
CASSLGENQETQYF | TGTGCCAGCAGCTTAGGGGAGAACCAAGAGACCCAGTACTTC | . | TRBJ2-5 | TRBV7-8 | .
CASSSSGQGASGSGNTIYF | TGTGCCAGTAGTTCTTCCGGACAGGGGGCGTCGGGCTCTGGAAACACCATATATTTT | TRBD1 | TRBJ1-3 | TRBV19 | .
CASSLKGLADHTGELFF | TGTGCCAGCAGCTTAAAGGGACTAGCGGACCACACCGGGGAGCTGTTTTTT | TRBD2 | TRBJ2-2 | TRBV7-3 | .
CASSIRTSGPPTFF | TGCGCCAGCAGCATCCGGACTAGCGGCCCCCCGACGTTCTTC | TRBD2 | TRBJ2-1 | TRBV5-1 | .
CASSLSLTGGSYEQYF | TGTGCCAGCAGCTTGAGTCTAACGGGAGGGTCCTACGAGCAGTACTTC | TRBD2 | TRBJ2-7 | TRBV5-4 | once
CASSQSQQGGYTF | TGTGCCAGCAGCCAATCTCAACAGGGTGGCTACACCTTC | . | TRBJ1-2 | TRBV4-2 | .
CASSGEWGGLGYTF | TGTGCCAGCAGTGGAGAATGGGGGGGGCTCGGCTACACCTTC | . | TRBJ1-2 | TRBV9 | .
CAISEFSVSNQPQHF | TGTGCCATCAGTGAGTTTTCTGTTAGCAATCAGCCCCAGCATTTT | . | TRBJ1-5 | TRBV10-3 | .
CASSPKTGNGEAFF | TGTGCCAGCTCACCTAAAACAGGAAACGGTGAAGCTTTCTTT | . | TRBJ1-1 | TRBV18 | .
CASSQLQREQFF | TGTGCCAGCAGCCAGCTCCAGAGGGAGCAGTTCTTC | . | TRBJ2-1 | TRBV3-1/TRBV3-2 | .
CAWSQGRGDEKLFF | TGTGCCTGGTCCCAAGGCAGGGGGGATGAAAAACTGTTTTTT | TRBD1 | TRBJ1-4 | TRBV30 | .
CASTLRQGATNEKLFF | TGTGCCAGCACCCTAAGACAGGGTGCAACTAATGAAAAACTGTTTTTT | TRBD1 | TRBJ1-4 | TRBV4-2 | few
CASSEYGRLYEQYF | TGTGCCAGCAGTGAATACGGGAGACTCTACGAGCAGTACTTC | . | TRBJ2-7 | TRBV25-1 | .
CASSISGRIAYEQYF | TGTGCCAGTAGTATTAGCGGGAGAATCGCCTACGAGCAGTACTTC | TRBD2 | TRBJ2-7 | TRBV19 | once
CASSPETSWYEQYF | TGTGCCAGCAGCCCCGAGACTAGTTGGTACGAGCAGTACTTC | . | TRBJ2-7 | TRBV7-2 | .
CASSPRKGRASSYNEQFF | TGTGCCAGTAGTCCTCGCAAAGGGAGGGCTTCCTCCTACAATGAGCAGTTCTTC | TRBD2 | TRBJ2-1 | TRBV19 | .
CASSQLTNEQFF | TGTGCCAGCAGCCAGCTTACAAATGAGCAGTTCTTC | . | TRBJ2-1 | TRBV3-1/TRBV3-2 | .
CASSQAQGPAFF | TGTGCCAGCAGCCAAGCACAGGGACCAGCTTTCTTT | . | TRBJ1-1 | TRBV3-1/TRBV3-2 | .
CASSVGGQSSGNTIYF | TGTGCCAGCAGCGTGGGGGGACAGAGCTCTGGAAACACCATATATTTT | TRBD1 | TRBJ1-3 | TRBV9 | .
CASTSQGNTEAFF | TGTGCCAGCACCTCACAGGGTAACACTGAAGCTTTCTTT | . | TRBJ1-1 | TRBV9 | once